The sequence of this T cell receptor beta chain was determined in a study of control samples from healthy donors and cancer patients. Looked up from germline, CDR1 is SEHNR and CDR2 is FQNEAQ (reference sequence). V gave up 0 bases and J gave up 5 bases; unmatched junction bases: 3. This CDR3 comprises 14 residues. Sequencing used immunoSEQ multiplex PCR; TCRdb keeps in-frame clones, though not all of them. Counted here are about 35,000 clones, roughly 92% occurring once; the ten biggest clones make up 1.7%. V gene TRBV7-9 combines with J gene TRBJ1-1; 7 nucleotides agree with TRBD1. The clonotype originates from a man in his forties with colorectal cancer. The source material was PBMCs. CDR3: CASSLATGRTEAFF. Here the CDR3 DNA reads TGTGCCAGCAGCTTAGCGACAGGGAGGACTGAAGCTTTCTTT.